The 27 T cell receptor beta chains given below trace back to one sample, sequenced in a study of CD8 T cells in ankylosing spondylitis. General study points: A motif in TCR beta, a set of several highly homologous variants, appeared characteristic of ankylosing spondylitis blood.

Their antigens remain unidentified. TCRdb re-derived calls from the 5' RACE reads in MiXCR, one entry per CDR3 protein. In the table there are some 840,000 distinct CDR3 sequences, about 11% of which are singletons. The specimen was blood, either unsorted or a sorted T cell fraction (not recorded which). These receptors were collected from a male donor with ankylosing spondylitis.

As to this clonotype: A much more abundant neighbour one base away suggests this may be a read error. The rearrangement links TRBV29-1 to TRBJ2-5, with D tentatively TRBD1 (6 bases). The CDR3 runs 12 residues. Germline CDR1 reads SQVTM; CDR2 reads ANQGSEA. Trimming shortened V by 4 bases and J by 5 bases, and 11 bases separated the two germline ends. The CDR3 sequence is CSVVSGDETQYF. The CDR3 coding sequence is TGCAGCGTTGTTTCAGGGGACGAGACCCAGTACTTC.

V gene TRBV7-2 combines with J gene TRBJ2-2; 7 nucleotides line up with TRBD2. Germline loops: CDR1 SGHTA, CDR2 FQGNSA. V gave up 2 bases and J gave up 5 bases; unmatched junction bases: 2. The CDR3 sequence is 14 residues long. The CDR3 region is CASSLLAETGELFF. For the CDR3, the DNA is TGTGCCAGCAGCTTACTAGCGGAGACCGGGGAGCTGTTTTTT.

This clonotype was detected only a few times. As DNA, the CDR3 is TGTGCCAGCAGCGTGGGGCAGTCCTCCTACGAGCAGTACTTC. It translates to CASSVGQSSYEQYF. The chain recombines TRBV9 with TRBJ2-7; D is possibly TRBD1 (5 bases). Per the germline V gene, CDR1 is SGDLS and CDR2 is YYNGEE. V was pared by 2 bases and J by 0 bases, with 9 bases between. The CDR3 spans 14 residues.

This clonotype has a count of ten or more. The genes are TRBV24-1 and TRBJ2-1; D is perhaps TRBD2 (6 bases). The length of the CDR3 is 11 residues. Germline assignment: CDR1 KGHDR and CDR2 SFDVKD. Between the trimmed V and J ends, which lost 9 bases and 6 bases, there was a span of 8 bases. The CDR3 region is CATRRGNEQFF. CDR3 bases: TGTGCCACCCGGAGGGGCAATGAGCAGTTCTTC.

The V call is TRBV20-1, the J call TRBJ1-1, with a tentative D call TRBD1 (6 bases). This CDR3 region has 14 residues. V lost 4 bases and J 4 bases, leaving 16 bases between the germline ends. Germline V lookup: CDR1 DFQATT, CDR2 SNEGSKA (reference sequence). The CDR3 is CSATTTGLATEAFF. The CDR3 coding sequence is TGCAGTGCTACCACCACAGGGTTGGCCACTGAAGCTTTCTTT.

This clonotype was seen ten or more times. The CDR3 is CASSPGTGDTGELFF. CDR3 DNA sequence: TGTGCCAGCAGTCCCGGGACAGGGGACACCGGGGAGCTGTTTTTT. J is TRBJ2-2 and V is TRBV12-3 or TRBV12-4; the match to TRBD1 covers 10 bases. This CDR3 spans 15 amino acids. After removal of 5 bases from V and 3 bases from J, the junction contained 3 bases not matched to a gene.

The table lists this clonotype with many counts. This chain joins TRBV15 and TRBJ2-2; D is uncertain. Germline V gene data show CDR1 as LNHNV and CDR2 as YYDKDF (reference sequence). The V gene lost 5 bases and the J gene lost 4 bases, with 11 bases spanning the gap. The CDR3 runs 14 residues. Here the CDR3 DNA reads TGTGCCACCAGCGGACCCTGGGGCACCGGGGAGCTGTTTTTT. It yields the protein CATSGPWGTGELFF.

The table lists this clonotype with a few counts. The DNA for the CDR3 is TGTGCCAGCAGTTTTTCGGGGAGTGAGCCCCAGCATTTT. This sequence encodes CASSFSGSEPQHF. The gene calls are TRBV12-3 or TRBV12-4 and TRBJ1-5, with D unresolved. The V end lost 3 bases, the J end lost 8 bases, and 11 bases lay between the germline ends. The length of the CDR3 is 13 residues.

This clonotype has a count of ten or more. The gene calls are TRBV20-1 and TRBJ2-1; the D gene is possibly TRBD1 (5 bases). The CDR3 spans 15 residues. V was pared by 0 bases and J by 7 bases, with 16 bases between. Looked up from germline, CDR1 is DFQATT and CDR2 is SNEGSKA (reference sequence). The CDR3 sequence: CSARDFMGQVNEQFF. The CDR3 DNA sequence: TGCAGTGCTAGAGATTTTATGGGGCAGGTGAATGAGCAGTTCTTC.

V gene TRBV6-1 combines with J gene TRBJ1-5; unclear D gene. Germline loops: CDR1 MNHNS, CDR2 SASEGT. The CDR3 consists of 17 residues. V lost 7 bases and J 0 bases, leaving 19 bases between the germline ends. In DNA form, the CDR3 reads TGTGCCAGCATTCCCTCGGGCTCGTACCTTAGCAATCAGCCCCAGCATTTT. Translating it yields CASIPSGSYLSNQPQHF.

In its sample, this clonotype was seen many times. V and J are TRBV10-3 and TRBJ1-5; maybe TRBD1 (5 bases). CDR1 ENHRY and CDR2 SYGVKD come from the germline V gene. The CDR3 sequence is 15 residues long. Deletions cut 1 base from V and 7 bases from J, with 14 bases between. CDR3 residues: CAISEFRGAGQPQHF. CDR3 bases: TGTGCCATCAGTGAGTTTCGCGGGGCAGGGCAGCCCCAGCATTTT.

This chain connects TRBV28 to TRBJ2-5, with 7 bases matching TRBD1. Germline CDR1 reads MDHEN; CDR2 reads SYDVKM. This CDR3 is built from 14 residues. The junction had 7 bases not matched to a gene; V was cut back by 4 bases and J by 5 bases. The CDR3 here is CASSYRQGMETQYF. The CDR3 DNA sequence: TGTGCCAGCAGTTACCGACAGGGAATGGAGACCCAGTACTTC. Full variable domain (remainder filled in from reference TRBV28 and TRBJ2-5): DVKVTQSSRYLVKRTGEKVFLECVQDMDHENMFWYRQDPGLGLRLIYFSYDVKMKEKGDIPEGYSVSREKKERFSLILESASTNQTSMYLCASSYRQGMETQYFGPGTRLLVL.

Ten or more counts support this clonotype. The genes are TRBV20-1 and TRBJ1-2; D is undetermined. V dropped 3 bases and J dropped 4 bases, with 9 bases sitting between them. CDR3 length: 12 residues. Per germline, CDR1 DFQATT and CDR2 SNEGSKA (reference sequence). DNA of the CDR3: TGCAGTGCTAGGGCGGGTAGCTATGGCTACACCTTC. Translated: CSARAGSYGYTF.

This chain joins TRBV5-1 and TRBJ2-5; 10 nucleotides agree with TRBD2. The V segment lost 0 bases and the J segment 5 bases; nucleotides outside the gene matches: 4. Germline V gene lookup returns CDR1 SGHRS and CDR2 YFSETQ. This CDR3 contains 15 residues. This CDR3 reads CASSLVAGGLETQYF. The DNA for the CDR3 is TGCGCCAGCAGCTTGGTAGCGGGAGGACTGGAGACCCAGTACTTC.

The V gene is TRBV5-1, the J gene TRBJ2-6; unclear D gene. V shed 0 bases and J shed 0 bases, with 4 bases lying between them. The length of the CDR3 is 15 residues. Germline assignment: CDR1 SGHRS and CDR2 YFSETQ. Written as DNA, the CDR3 is TGCGCCAGCAGCTTGGAACCCTCTGGGGCCAACGTCCTGACTTTC. Residues: CASSLEPSGANVLTF.

This clonotype appeared a few times. This chain's CDR3 is CASSLLAVQETQYF. The DNA for the CDR3 is TGTGCCAGCAGCTTACTAGCGGTACAAGAGACCCAGTACTTC. The genes are TRBV3-1 and TRBJ2-5; the match to TRBD2 covers 8 bases. V lost 5 bases, J lost 2 bases, and 4 bases stayed unmatched. The germline gives CDR1 LGHDT, CDR2 YNNKEL (reference sequence). The length of the CDR3 is 14 residues.

The chain combines TRBV5-1 with TRBJ2-5; D is undetermined. Trimming took 0 bases from V and 5 from J, leaving 11 bases between them. The CDR3 is 14 amino acids. CDR1 is SGHRS and CDR2 is YFSETQ in the germline V gene. For the CDR3, the DNA is TGCGCCAGCAGCTTGGCCCGGAAACGGGAGACCCAGTACTTC. Translated: CASSLARKRETQYF.

This clonotype was seen ten or more times. The rearrangement joins TRBV7-2 to TRBJ2-1, with 8 bases fitting TRBD2. Germline CDR1 SGHTA, CDR2 FQGNSA. V trimming: 4 bases; J trimming: 6 bases; junction bases outside the gene matches: 11. The CDR3 is made up of 16 amino acids. CDR3 DNA sequence: TGTGCCAGCAGCTCTAGCGGGTGGGTAGGGGCCAATGAGCAGTTCTTC. It specifies CASSSSGWVGANEQFF.

This clonotype was seen more than once but under ten times. The chain has TRBV7-2 and TRBJ2-5; possible D gene TRBD2, 5 bases. Germline-derived CDR1 and CDR2 are SGHTA and FQGNSA. Trimming shortened V by 5 bases and J by 5 bases, and 15 bases separated the two germline ends. The CDR3 consists of 14 residues. CDR3 loop: CASSRRRGWETQYF. The CDR3 nucleotides read TGTGCCAGCAGCCGTCGCCGGGGTTGGGAGACCCAGTACTTC.

This clonotype has a count of ten or more. This rearrangement joins TRBV20-1 to TRBJ2-5; tentative D call: TRBD2 (6 bases). Trimming stripped 3 bases from V and 3 bases from J, with 11 bases between. The germline V gene has CDR1 DFQATT and CDR2 SNEGSKA (reference sequence). This CDR3 is built from 13 residues. In nucleotides, the CDR3 is TGCAGTGCTAGTTTCGGGGAGGAAGAGACCCAGTACTTC. It is translated as CSASFGEEETQYF.

The chain employs TRBV10-3 and TRBJ1-4, with D possibly matching TRBD1 (5 bases). Germline lookup yields CDR1 ENHRY and CDR2 SYGVKD. V shed 4 bases and J shed 1 base, with 13 bases lying between them. The CDR3 loop spans 16 amino acids. CDR3 coding DNA: TGTGCCATCAGTGCGGGCAGGGTAAAAACTAATGAAAAACTGTTTTTT. Its translation: CAISAGRVKTNEKLFF.

The chain is built from TRBV3-1 and TRBJ2-6; D is undetermined. Germline lookup yields CDR1 LGHDT and CDR2 YNNKEL (reference sequence). Trimming removed 8 bases at V and 2 bases at J, with 7 bases between. The CDR3 is made up of 13 amino acids. CDR3 DNA: TGTGCCAGCGGTTCCCCTGGGGCCAACGTCCTGACTTTC. It yields the protein CASGSPGANVLTF.

This clonotype was seen a handful of times. The CDR3 region has the DNA TGCGCCAGCAGCTTGCGGGGACAAGGCGACGCCGGGGAGCTGTTTTTT. Residues: CASSLRGQGDAGELFF. The chain carries TRBV5-1 and TRBJ2-2, with D perhaps TRBD1 (6 bases). This CDR3 spans 16 amino acids. Per the germline V gene, CDR1 is SGHRS and CDR2 is YFSETQ. V was pared by 1 base and J by 6 bases, with 16 bases between.

This clonotype has more than one count but fewer than ten. The chain is built from TRBV6-2 or TRBV6-3 and TRBJ1-5; D remains ambiguous. The V gene's germline CDR1 is MNHEY and CDR2 SVGEGT. Trimming took 3 bases from V and 3 from J, leaving 15 bases between them. CDR3 size: 16 residues. The CDR3 coding sequence is TGTGCCAGCAGTTATAGGGTTCGGAGAACCAATCAGCCCCAGCATTTT. Translating gives CASSYRVRRTNQPQHF.

The V gene is TRBV15, the J gene TRBJ2-1; no clear D gene. The CDR3 is made up of 17 amino acids. Trimming pared 0 bases from V and 0 bases from J, leaving 12 bases between. The germline gives CDR1 LNHNV, CDR2 YYDKDF (reference sequence). In DNA form, the CDR3 reads TGTGCCACCAGCAGAGATCGGCCCCTATCCTCCTACAATGAGCAGTTCTTC. It encodes CATSRDRPLSSYNEQFF.

This clonotype was found a few times. The chain uses TRBV10-3 and TRBJ1-1; unclear D gene. The CDR3 is made up of 13 amino acids. Per the germline V gene, CDR1 is ENHRY and CDR2 is SYGVKD. Trimming shortened V by 4 bases and J by 3 bases, and 9 bases separated the two germline ends. The CDR3 region is CAISVEGYTEAFF. The CDR3 DNA is TGTGCCATCAGTGTGGAAGGGTACACTGAAGCTTTCTTT.

In its sample, this clonotype was seen a few times. This chain joins TRBV20-1 and TRBJ2-2; D possibly corresponds to TRBD1 (6 bases). The CDR3 is 15 amino acids. Trimming took off 2 bases at V and 2 bases at J, with 12 bases between the two ends. CDR1 and CDR2 (germline): DFQATT, SNEGSKA (reference sequence). The CDR3 here is CSARRPGHNTGELFF. In DNA form, the CDR3 reads TGCAGTGCTAGACGTCCGGGACACAACACCGGGGAGCTGTTTTTT.